This entry describes one T cell receptor beta chain. The antigen is unknown. This sample was included in a study of PD-1 blockade in classical Hodgkin lymphoma. Points from the study as a whole: Exclusion covered patients beginning nivolumab under 1 year post-ASCT. The study found complete responders had baseline diversity similar to newly diagnosed patients. Sources of repertoire differences remain undefined, possibly disease activity or prior therapy.

The repertoire was sequenced with immunoSEQ multiplex PCR; TCRdb's copy has only in-frame clones and lacks some. The sample shows 150,000 or so clones, about 78% of them seen only once. In every patient, relapse followed autologous stem cell transplantation, while exposure to brentuximab vedotin differed. V dropped 3 bases and J dropped 0; count of bases not matched to a gene: 13. Germline CDR1 reads LNHDA; CDR2 reads SQIVND (reference sequence). The CDR3 is 19 residues long. Material: peripheral blood mononuclear cells (PBMCs), obtained before the second cycle of nivolumab. The receptor was isolated from a human donor with classical Hodgkin lymphoma. The rearrangement uses TRBV19 and TRBJ1-5; 8 nucleotides agree with TRBD1. The CDR3 is CASSMYLGDRRYSNQPQHF. The CDR3 DNA reads as TGTGCCAGTAGTATGTATTTAGGGGACAGGCGATATAGCAATCAGCCCCAGCATTTT.